There are many counts of the clone carrying this TCR beta chain. Its antigen remains unidentified. Specified treatment: PENTA 11 planned treatment interruption arm or continuous ART arm. Unique molecular identifiers were included in an RNA-based 3' RACE TCR library. TCRdb analysed the 3' RACE reads with MiXCR anew, one entry per CDR3 protein. The table lists 40,000 or so distinct CDR3 sequences, over 6% of them singletons. The data belong to a study of HIV-infected children after antiretroviral therapy interruption. The overall study: EBV and CMV exposure was recorded in most children.

The CDR3 contains 14 residues. Trimming removed 1 base from V and 7 bases from J, with 13 bases in between. Per germline, CDR1 MGHRA and CDR2 YSYEKL. Study-wide findings and caveats: The CD45RA+ naive sort may contain some EMRA or stem memory cells.

The material sequenced was CD45RA+ CD4+ T cells from PBMCs, pooled from several time points, taken from a donor given antiretroviral therapy, either interrupted or continuous. Subset indicated: naive CD4+ CD45RA+ CD45RO- T cells. The gene calls are TRBV4-1 and TRBJ1-1, with D tentatively TRBD1 (6 bases). This TCR was recovered from a pool of human donors with HIV. The DNA for the CDR3 is TGCGCCAGCAGCCAAGTAGGGGGAAATGGTGAAGCTTTCTTT. It specifies CASSQVGGNGEAFF.